These 14 T cell receptor beta chains were all obtained from the same sample, sequenced in a study of T cell repertoires in cytomegalovirus infection. No cognate antigen is known for these TCRs. A single record per CDR3 protein comes from TCRdb applying MiXCR to the reads. The sample holds approximately 990,000 distinct CDR3 sequences, around 32% seen once. The input for sequencing was cultured CD8+ T cells from PBMCs, taken from culture after CMV antigen stimulation. These receptors all come from a human donor in good health (CMV status not recorded). Some clones in this sample may be carry-over from other donors' samples.

The CDR3 protein is CASSHPGAGHPYEQYV. Written as DNA, the CDR3 is TGTGCCAGCAGTCACCCGGGGGCGGGACACCCCTACGAGCAGTACGTC. The chain couples TRBV6-2 or TRBV6-3 to TRBJ2-7, with D perhaps matching TRBD1 or TRBD2 (6 bases each). Germline-derived CDR1 and CDR2 are MNHEY and SVGEGT. V lost 5 bases and J lost 2, with 19 bases in between. This CDR3 has 16 residues.

The J gene is TRBJ2-2, the V gene TRBV7-4; D is undetermined. Trimming stripped 5 bases from V and 3 bases from J, with 13 bases between. CDR1 and CDR2 (germline): SGHVT, SQSDAQ. This CDR3 has 15 residues. This CDR3 reads CASSHPLGDTGELFF. The DNA of the CDR3 is TGTGCCAGCAGCCATCCTCTTGGGGACACCGGGGAGCTGTTTTTT.

CDR3 sequence reads: CSVVDRVNEQFF. The DNA of the CDR3 is TGCAGCGTTGTAGACAGAGTGAATGAGCAGTTCTTC. The rearrangement joins TRBV29-1 to TRBJ2-1, with D perhaps TRBD1 (5 bases). The V gene's germline CDR1 is SQVTM and CDR2 ANQGSEA. V lost 4 bases and J lost 7, with 11 bases in between. The CDR3 consists of 12 residues.

This sequence joins TRBV3-1 and TRBJ2-3, with TRBD1 matching over 10 bases. There are 14 residues in the CDR3. Germline V gene sequence: CDR1 LGHDT, CDR2 YNNKEL (reference sequence). J gave up 7 bases and V 4 bases, and 5 bases lay outside the gene matches. The CDR3 DNA reads as TGTGCCAGCAGCCCGGGACAGGGGCGGTATACGCAGTATTTT. Translated, it gives CASSPGQGRYTQYF.

The V and J genes are TRBV6-2 or TRBV6-3 and TRBJ2-5, with unresolved D. Germline assignment: CDR1 MNHEY and CDR2 SVGEGT. Trimming removed 7 bases at V and 5 bases at J, with 20 bases between. CDR3 length: 15 residues. The CDR3 spells CASTNVDERWETQYF. The CDR3 DNA reads TGTGCCAGCACCAACGTGGATGAACGGTGGGAGACCCAGTACTTC.

V and J are TRBV6-5 and TRBJ1-1, with D hard to call. V was pared by 1 base and J by 1 base, with 10 bases between. Germline V CDR1 and CDR2: MNHEY, SVGAGI. CDR3 length equals 15 residues. The CDR3 nucleotides read TGTGCCAGCAGTTACTACCCCTCCAGGAACACTGAAGCTTTCTTT. It encodes CASSYYPSRNTEAFF.

The chain recombines TRBV7-7 with TRBJ2-7; D may be TRBD1 or TRBD2 (5 bases each). The CDR3 has 13 amino acids. Germline CDR1 is SSHAT and CDR2 is FNYEAQ (reference sequence). The CDR3 DNA reads as TGTGCTAGCAGCTTCGGGGCGGCGTACGAGCAGTACGTC. Amino acids: CASSFGAAYEQYV.

The V and J genes are TRBV7-8 and TRBJ1-1; D is undetermined. The CDR3 sequence is 14 residues long. With 1 base removed from V and 6 bases from J, the gap between germline ends came to 12 bases. CDR1 SGHVS and CDR2 FQNEAQ come from the germline V gene. The CDR3, as DNA: TGTGCCAGCAGCTTAGGTGGAGGGAGCGCTGAAGCTTTCTTT. Residues: CASSLGGGSAEAFF.

A few counts support this clonotype. The chain uses TRBV4-1 and TRBJ1-5; the D gene is possibly TRBD1 (5 bases). Germline loops: CDR1 MGHRA, CDR2 YSYEKL. V lost 6 bases to trimming and J lost 2 bases, with 17 bases between them. The CDR3 is 16 residues long. The DNA for the CDR3 is TGCGCCAGCAGGCTAGATGCAGGGATGGGCAATCAGCCCCAGCATTTT. Protein: CASRLDAGMGNQPQHF.

The chain has TRBV5-6 and TRBJ1-5, with D perhaps matching TRBD1 (5 bases). The CDR3 has 16 amino acids. Germline-derived CDR1 and CDR2 are SGHDT and YYEEEE. Trimming stripped 3 bases from V and 3 bases from J, with 16 bases between. DNA of the CDR3: TGTGCCAGCAGCTCCCCGGGGGAGAACAACAATCAGCCCCAGCATTTT. This codes for CASSSPGENNNQPQHF. Complete variable domain (other parts from reference TRBV5-6 and TRBJ1-5): DAGVTQSPTHLIKTRGQQVTLRCSPKSGHDTVSWYQQALGQGPQFIFQYYEEEERQRGNFPDRFSGHQFPNYSSELNVNALLLGDSALYLCASSSPGENNNQPQHFGDGTRLSIL.

The chain joins TRBV10-1 to TRBJ2-3; TRBD2 agrees at 7 bases. After removal of 0 bases from V and 1 base from J, the junction contained 4 bases not matched to a gene. Germline assignment: CDR1 WNHNN and CDR2 SYGVQD (reference sequence). The CDR3 is made up of 16 amino acids. Here the CDR3 reads CASSESFGGGTDTQYF. DNA for the CDR3: TGCGCCAGCAGTGAGTCGTTTGGGGGGGGCACAGATACGCAGTATTTT.

The V gene is TRBV5-6, the J gene TRBJ1-6; D uncertain. This CDR3 spans 12 amino acids. The germline gives CDR1 SGHDT, CDR2 YYEEEE. V was shortened by 0 bases and J by 10 bases, with 5 bases between the two germline ends. DNA for the CDR3: TGTGCCAGCAGCTTGGGGGTATCACCCCTCCACTTT. Its translation is CASSLGVSPLHF.

This clonotype occurred a few times. The CDR3 nucleotides read TGTGCCAGCAGTTACCCCAAGACAGGGGCCCTTTACAATGAGCAGTTCTTC. Translating it yields CASSYPKTGALYNEQFF. The chain uses TRBV6-2 or TRBV6-3 and TRBJ2-1; 8 bases match TRBD1. The V gene end was trimmed by 2 bases and the J gene end by 4 bases; junction bases not matched to a gene: 10. Germline V gives CDR1 MNHEY, CDR2 SVGEGT. CDR3 length equals 17 residues.

The chain recombines TRBV7-3 with TRBJ2-3; 9 positions agree with TRBD2. V gave up 0 bases and J gave up 2 bases; unmatched junction bases: 3. The V gene's germline CDR1 is SGHTA and CDR2 FQGTGA. The CDR3 length is 16 residues. CDR3 region: CASSLTASGVTDTQYF. The CDR3 DNA reads TGTGCCAGCAGCTTAACGGCTAGCGGGGTCACAGATACGCAGTATTTT. The full variable domain, completed using reference TRBV7-3 and TRBJ2-3, is GAGVSQTPSNKVTEKGKYVELRCDPISGHTALYWYRQSLGQGPEFLIYFQGTGAADDSGLPNDRFFAVRPEGSVSTLKIQRTERGDSAVYLCASSLTASGVTDTQYFGPGTRLTVL.